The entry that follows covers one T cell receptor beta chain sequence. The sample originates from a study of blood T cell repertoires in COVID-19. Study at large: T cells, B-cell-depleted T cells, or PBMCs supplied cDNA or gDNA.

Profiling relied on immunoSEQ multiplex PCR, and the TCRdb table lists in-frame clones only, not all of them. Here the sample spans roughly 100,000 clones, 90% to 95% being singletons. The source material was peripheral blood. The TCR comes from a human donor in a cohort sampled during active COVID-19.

DNA of the CDR3: TGTGCCAGCAGTGAAGGAGGGTTTGGCGATGAGCAGTTCTTC. This encodes CASSEGGFGDEQFF. The J gene is TRBJ2-1, the V gene TRBV6-1; D perhaps matches TRBD2 (5 bases). The CDR3 extends over 14 amino acids. Germline V gene sequence: CDR1 MNHNS, CDR2 SASEGT. The V and J ends lost 1 base and 8 bases respectively, with 12 bases between them.